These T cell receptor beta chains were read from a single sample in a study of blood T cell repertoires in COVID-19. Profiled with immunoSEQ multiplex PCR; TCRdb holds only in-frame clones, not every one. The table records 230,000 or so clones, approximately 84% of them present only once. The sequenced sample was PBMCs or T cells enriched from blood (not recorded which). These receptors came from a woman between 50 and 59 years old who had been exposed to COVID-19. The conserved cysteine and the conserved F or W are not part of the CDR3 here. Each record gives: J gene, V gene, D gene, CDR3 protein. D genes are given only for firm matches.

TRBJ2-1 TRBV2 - ASAVQWRQYNEQF
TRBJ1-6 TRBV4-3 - ASSQDRTGNSPLH
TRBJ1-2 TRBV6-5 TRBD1 ASERDRATNYGYT
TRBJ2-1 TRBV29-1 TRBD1 SVGTGALNEQF
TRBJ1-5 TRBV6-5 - ASSWGANQPQH
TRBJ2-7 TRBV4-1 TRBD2 ASSQEYSGGPSYEQY
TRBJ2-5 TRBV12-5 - ASGLGQGPLGETQY
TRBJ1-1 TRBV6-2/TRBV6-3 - ASSLTTGSEAF
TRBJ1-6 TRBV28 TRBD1 ASSLRQGNTPLH
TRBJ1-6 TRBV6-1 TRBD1 ASSVTRGGQGHSPLH
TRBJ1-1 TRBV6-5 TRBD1 ASSWKGQGSTEAF
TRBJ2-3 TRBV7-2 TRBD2 ASSLNGGAGTDTQY
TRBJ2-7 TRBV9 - ASSVAASTHEQY
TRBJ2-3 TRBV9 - ASSVSGGEQADTQY
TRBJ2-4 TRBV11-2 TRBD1 ASSLGHRGNIQY